The text below deals with one T cell receptor beta chain. As yet, its antigen is unknown. This sample is part of a study of cytomegalovirus exposure and HLA in healthy donors. V was pared by 1 base and J by 2 bases, with 10 bases between. CDR1 and CDR2 from the germline V gene are SGHRS and YFSETQ. The CDR3 is 14 amino acids. The study's findings and limits: The authors later linked a missense DCLRE1C variant to TCR beta V- and J-gene trimming.

Both 60 Vbeta primers and 13 Jbeta primers went into the PCR. Sequencing was performed with immunoSEQ multiplex PCR; in TCRdb, only in-frame clones are kept and a portion is missing. This sample has 70,000 to 90,000 clones, with roughly 76% found just once. Donors consisted of healthy bone marrow donors. Whereas donors were nominally healthy upon sampling, unrecorded immune exposures were probable. This TCR derives from a male donor in good health and CMV-seropositive. Material: PBMCs. The chain is built from TRBV5-1 and TRBJ2-7, with D perhaps TRBD2 (5 bases). Here the CDR3 reads CASSLWEPPYEQYF. In DNA form, the CDR3 reads TGCGCCAGCAGCTTGTGGGAGCCCCCCTACGAGCAGTACTTC. The full variable domain, with the rest looked up from reference TRBV5-1 and TRBJ2-7, is KAGVTQTPRYLIKTRGQQVTLSCSPISGHRSVSWYQQTPGQGLQFLFEYFSETQRNKGNFPGRFSGRQFSNSRSEMNVSTLELGDSALYLCASSLWEPPYEQYFGPGTRLTVT.